The 5 T cell receptor beta chains listed next were all sequenced from one sample in a study of beta chain features in type 1 diabetes. Every bit of the isolated RNA underwent reverse transcription, so sequencing read expressed TCRB transcripts. TCRdb keeps only in-frame clones here, not all; method: immunoSEQ multiplex PCR. The sample holds over 700,000 clones, roughly 17% seen once. Material: naive CD4+ T cells from blood. The source of these receptors is a woman aged 18-29 years in good health.

This clone was detected a few times. The chain links TRBV7-9 to TRBJ1-3; the D gene is possibly TRBD1 (5 bases). V was pared by 3 bases and J by 0 bases, with 12 bases between. CDR3 size: 16 residues. Per the germline V gene, CDR1 is SEHNR and CDR2 is FQNEAQ (reference sequence). CDR3 coding DNA: TGTGCCAGCAGCTTTAGCGGGACGGCCTCTGGAAACACCATATATTTT. Translated, it gives CASSFSGTASGNTIYF.

In this sample, this clone turned up a few times. The chain couples TRBV7-9 to TRBJ1-1; no definite D call. Between the trimmed V and J ends, which lost 2 bases and 8 bases, there was a span of 9 bases. In germline, CDR1 is SEHNR, CDR2 FQNEAQ (reference sequence). This CDR3 contains 12 residues. CDR3 nucleotides: TGTGCCAGCAGCTTACAACGGGCGGAAGCTTTCTTT. Residues: CASSLQRAEAFF.

CDR3 in DNA: TGTGCCAGCAGCAAAAGACTAGCAGAGAACACCGGGGAGCTGTTTTTT. It codes for CASSKRLAENTGELFF. This chain joins TRBV7-2 and TRBJ2-2, with 7 bases identical to TRBD2. Germline trimming cut 5 bases from V and 1 base from J; bases unmatched to any gene: 7. CDR3 size: 16 residues. Germline V gives CDR1 SGHTA, CDR2 FQGNSA.

The CDR3 is CASSPRSGVYEQYF. In DNA form, the CDR3 reads TGTGCCAGCAGCCCCCGGAGCGGGGTTTACGAGCAGTACTTC. The V gene is TRBV5-4, the J gene TRBJ2-7; 7 positions match TRBD2. CDR3 length equals 14 residues. With 4 bases clipped from V and 4 bases from J, the junction kept 8 bases outside the gene matches. From germline, CDR1 is SGHNT and CDR2 YYREEE (reference sequence).

This clone came up a few times. V and J are TRBV9 and TRBJ2-3; a possible D gene is TRBD2 (6 bases). Germline-derived CDR1 and CDR2 are SGDLS and YYNGEE. Trimming removed 3 bases from V and 4 bases from J, with 18 bases in between. This CDR3 is built from 16 residues. The CDR3 spells CASSAGVRRSADTQYF. Here the CDR3 DNA reads TGTGCCAGCAGCGCGGGAGTAAGGCGTTCGGCAGATACGCAGTATTTT.